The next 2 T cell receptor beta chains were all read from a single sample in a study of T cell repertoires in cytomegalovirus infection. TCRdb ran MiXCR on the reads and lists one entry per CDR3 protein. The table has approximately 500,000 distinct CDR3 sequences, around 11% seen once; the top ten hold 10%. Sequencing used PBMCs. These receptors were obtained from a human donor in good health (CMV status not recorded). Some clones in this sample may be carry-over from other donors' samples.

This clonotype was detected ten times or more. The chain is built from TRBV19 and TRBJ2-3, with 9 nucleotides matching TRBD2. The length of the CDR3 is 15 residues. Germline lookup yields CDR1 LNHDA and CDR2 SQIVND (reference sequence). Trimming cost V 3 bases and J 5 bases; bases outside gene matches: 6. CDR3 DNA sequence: TGTGCCAGTAGTATCAGCGGGAGGATAAGAGATACGCAGTATTTT. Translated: CASSISGRIRDTQYF.

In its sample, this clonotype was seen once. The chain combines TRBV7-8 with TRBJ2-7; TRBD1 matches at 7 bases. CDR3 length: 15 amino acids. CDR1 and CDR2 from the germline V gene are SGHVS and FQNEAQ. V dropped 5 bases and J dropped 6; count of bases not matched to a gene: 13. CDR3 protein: CASSGTGARITEQYF. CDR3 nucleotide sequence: TGTGCCAGCAGCGGAACAGGGGCGAGGATTACCGAGCAGTACTTC.